A selection of T cell receptor beta chains follows, all from one sample in a study of technical replicates of blood from several donors. Sequencing used immunoSEQ multiplex PCR; TCRdb keeps in-frame clones, though not all of them. Found here are approximately 70,000 clones, roughly 92% of them singletons; the top ten hold approximately 0.34%. The sample was T cells isolated from PBMCs. These receptors were collected from a human donor in good health. Each CDR3 is given with its conserved first and last residue. The order of the fields is clone size, CDR3 length, J gene, V gene, D gene, CDR3 DNA, CDR3 protein. D genes are given only for firm matches. Size values are once, few and many counts, or a class for expanded clones, and some rows have none.

abundance: NA
len: 16
j_gene: TRBJ2-3
v_gene: TRBV6-5
d_gene: TRBD1
CDR3nt: TGTGCCAGCAGTTTCGGGACAGGGGGCAGAACAGATACGCAGTATTTT
CDR3aa: CASSFGTGGRTDTQYF

abundance: NA
len: 12
j_gene: TRBJ2-7
v_gene: TRBV7-3
d_gene: NA
CDR3nt: TGTGCCAGCAGCTTAACGGGGCGCGAGCAGTACTTC
CDR3aa: CASSLTGREQYF

abundance: NA
len: 17
j_gene: TRBJ2-2
v_gene: TRBV28
d_gene: TRBD2
CDR3nt: TGTGCCAGCAGTTTATTCCTAGCGGGAGTGAGCACCGGGGAGCTGTTTTTT
CDR3aa: CASSLFLAGVSTGELFF

abundance: NA
len: 15
j_gene: TRBJ2-1
v_gene: TRBV19
d_gene: TRBD1
CDR3nt: TGTGCCAGTACGACGGACAGGGGGGCCTACAATGAGCAGTTCTTC
CDR3aa: CASTTDRGAYNEQFF

abundance: NA
len: 13
j_gene: TRBJ2-1
v_gene: TRBV4-1
d_gene: NA
CDR3nt: TGCGCCAGCAGCCCACTCGCGGGCAATGAGCAGTTCTTC
CDR3aa: CASSPLAGNEQFF

abundance: NA
len: 16
j_gene: TRBJ2-1
v_gene: TRBV5-4
d_gene: TRBD2
CDR3nt: TGTGCCAGCAGCCCGTCGCGGGAGGGCCTCTACAATGAGCAGTTCTTC
CDR3aa: CASSPSREGLYNEQFF

abundance: NA
len: 15
j_gene: TRBJ2-7
v_gene: TRBV7-2
d_gene: NA
CDR3nt: TGTGCCAGCAGCTTAGGGACTACAGTCTCCTACGAGCAGTACTTC
CDR3aa: CASSLGTTVSYEQYF

abundance: NA
len: 14
j_gene: TRBJ2-7
v_gene: TRBV30
d_gene: NA
CDR3nt: TGTGCCTGGAGTGTTGGTGGGAGTTATTACGAGCAGTACTTC
CDR3aa: CAWSVGGSYYEQYF

abundance: NA
len: 14
j_gene: TRBJ2-1
v_gene: TRBV5-1
d_gene: TRBD1
CDR3nt: TGCGCCAGCAGTCTTGAGGGACAGAATAATGAGCAGTTCTTC
CDR3aa: CASSLEGQNNEQFF

abundance: NA
len: 11
j_gene: TRBJ1-2
v_gene: TRBV7-9
d_gene: NA
CDR3nt: TGTGCCAGCAGCTCCGTATATGGCTACACCTTC
CDR3aa: CASSSVYGYTF

abundance: NA
len: 14
j_gene: TRBJ1-3
v_gene: TRBV10-1
d_gene: NA
CDR3nt: TGCGCCAGCGGAAGACAATTCTCTGGAAACACCATATATTTT
CDR3aa: CASGRQFSGNTIYF

abundance: NA
len: 11
j_gene: TRBJ2-7
v_gene: TRBV6-5
d_gene: NA
CDR3nt: TGTGCCAGCAGTTCAACCTACGAGCAGTACTTC
CDR3aa: CASSSTYEQYF

abundance: NA
len: 12
j_gene: TRBJ1-3
v_gene: TRBV29-1
d_gene: NA
CDR3nt: TGCAGCGTTGTCAACTCTGGAAACACCATATATTTT
CDR3aa: CSVVNSGNTIYF

abundance: NA
len: 14
j_gene: TRBJ1-3
v_gene: TRBV5-5
d_gene: NA
CDR3nt: TGTGCCAGCAGCGGAGGGATCTCTGGAAACACCATATATTTT
CDR3aa: CASSGGISGNTIYF

abundance: NA
len: 14
j_gene: TRBJ2-7
v_gene: TRBV7-6
d_gene: TRBD2
CDR3nt: TGTGCCAGCAGCTCCGGGACTAGCGTCTACGAGCAGTACTTC
CDR3aa: CASSSGTSVYEQYF

abundance: NA
len: 13
j_gene: TRBJ2-7
v_gene: TRBV29-1
d_gene: TRBD1
CDR3nt: TGCAGCGTTGAGGACAGGGGGACCTACGAGCAGTACTTC
CDR3aa: CSVEDRGTYEQYF

abundance: few
len: 15
j_gene: TRBJ1-1
v_gene: TRBV2
d_gene: NA
CDR3nt: TGTGCCAGCAGTGAAAATTACAGGGATGGTACTGAAGCTTTCTTT
CDR3aa: CASSENYRDGTEAFF

abundance: NA
len: 20
j_gene: TRBJ2-2
v_gene: TRBV5-8
d_gene: NA
CDR3nt: TGTGCCAGCAGCCTCCTCTTCTCAAGGCTAGGAGGGAGGAACACCGGGGAGCTGTTTTTT
CDR3aa: CASSLLFSRLGGRNTGELFF

abundance: NA
len: 15
j_gene: TRBJ2-1
v_gene: TRBV5-1
d_gene: TRBD2
CDR3nt: TGCGCCAGCAGCTTGGCTAGCGGGAGGGCGGGTGAGCAGTTCTTC
CDR3aa: CASSLASGRAGEQFF

abundance: NA
len: 16
j_gene: TRBJ1-2
v_gene: TRBV6-4
d_gene: NA
CDR3nt: TGTGCCAGCAGTGACTCGAAACAGGATCTTTACTATGGCTACACCTTC
CDR3aa: CASSDSKQDLYYGYTF

abundance: NA
len: 14
j_gene: TRBJ1-1
v_gene: TRBV29-1
d_gene: NA
CDR3nt: TGCAGCGTTGAAGTGTCACTTATGAACACTGAAGCTTTCTTT
CDR3aa: CSVEVSLMNTEAFF

abundance: NA
len: 16
j_gene: TRBJ2-7
v_gene: TRBV5-1
d_gene: TRBD1
CDR3nt: TGCGCCAGCAGCCTCCGGGTTTACGGGACAGGGCACGAGCAGTACTTC
CDR3aa: CASSLRVYGTGHEQYF

abundance: NA
len: 15
j_gene: TRBJ2-2
v_gene: TRBV6-1
d_gene: TRBD1
CDR3nt: TGTGCCAGCAGTGAGACACAGGGGGCGGGCGGGGAGCTGTTTTTT
CDR3aa: CASSETQGAGGELFF

abundance: few
len: 15
j_gene: TRBJ2-5
v_gene: TRBV4-1
d_gene: NA
CDR3nt: TGCGCCAGCAGCCAAGAGAGAACTAGATTTGAGACCCAGTACTTC
CDR3aa: CASSQERTRFETQYF

abundance: NA
len: 15
j_gene: TRBJ1-5
v_gene: TRBV5-1
d_gene: NA
CDR3nt: TGCGCCAGCAGCTTGGGTGGGCTTAGCAATCAGCCCCAGCATTTT
CDR3aa: CASSLGGLSNQPQHF

abundance: NA
len: 14
j_gene: TRBJ2-7
v_gene: TRBV7-8
d_gene: NA
CDR3nt: TGTGCCAGCAGCACACAGGGTTTCTCCTACGAGCAGTACTTC
CDR3aa: CASSTQGFSYEQYF

abundance: NA
len: 14
j_gene: TRBJ2-7
v_gene: TRBV7-2
d_gene: NA
CDR3nt: TGTGCCAGCAGACTCGAGAACCACTCCTACGAGCAGTACTTC
CDR3aa: CASRLENHSYEQYF

abundance: NA
len: 14
j_gene: TRBJ2-1
v_gene: TRBV5-8
d_gene: NA
CDR3nt: TGTGCCAGCAGCTTGGCAGGGGTAGCTGGTGAGCAGTTCTTC
CDR3aa: CASSLAGVAGEQFF

abundance: NA
len: 14
j_gene: TRBJ2-7
v_gene: TRBV30
d_gene: NA
CDR3nt: TGTGCCTGGACAATGCGGGGTACCTCCTACGAGCAGTACTTC
CDR3aa: CAWTMRGTSYEQYF

abundance: NA
len: 12
j_gene: TRBJ2-7
v_gene: TRBV19
d_gene: NA
CDR3nt: TGTGCCAGTAGAAATACACCCTACGAGCAGTACTTC
CDR3aa: CASRNTPYEQYF

abundance: NA
len: 15
j_gene: TRBJ1-1
v_gene: TRBV5-1
d_gene: NA
CDR3nt: TGCGCCAGCAGCATACGCCAGGGTAGGGGGACTGAAGCTTTCTTT
CDR3aa: CASSIRQGRGTEAFF

abundance: NA
len: 12
j_gene: TRBJ2-3
v_gene: TRBV7-6
d_gene: NA
CDR3nt: TGTGCCAGCAGCCCGGGGACAGATACGCAGTATTTT
CDR3aa: CASSPGTDTQYF

abundance: NA
len: 12
j_gene: TRBJ2-7
v_gene: TRBV5-5
d_gene: NA
CDR3nt: TGTGCCAGCAGCTTGGGGGCCCTCGAACAGTACTTC
CDR3aa: CASSLGALEQYF

abundance: NA
len: 14
j_gene: TRBJ1-2
v_gene: TRBV19
d_gene: NA
CDR3nt: TGTGCCAGTAGTACAGGGGAATCTAACTATGGCTACACCTTC
CDR3aa: CASSTGESNYGYTF

abundance: NA
len: 15
j_gene: TRBJ1-2
v_gene: TRBV6-5
d_gene: NA
CDR3nt: TGTGCCAGCAGCTTATATGGGGGGTCTAACTATGGCTACACCTTC
CDR3aa: CASSLYGGSNYGYTF

abundance: NA
len: 14
j_gene: TRBJ2-3
v_gene: TRBV28
d_gene: NA
CDR3nt: TGTGCCAGCAGTAACAGGGTTTTCACAGATACGCAGTATTTT
CDR3aa: CASSNRVFTDTQYF

abundance: NA
len: 16
j_gene: TRBJ2-7
v_gene: TRBV9
d_gene: NA
CDR3nt: TGTGCCAGCAGCGTAGACTTGGGGCGGCGTGTCTACGAGCAGTACTTC
CDR3aa: CASSVDLGRRVYEQYF

abundance: NA
len: 13
j_gene: TRBJ1-2
v_gene: TRBV2
d_gene: NA
CDR3nt: TGTGCCAGCAGGTTTGGCAGGGCCTATGGCTACACCTTC
CDR3aa: CASRFGRAYGYTF

abundance: few
len: 14
j_gene: TRBJ1-1
v_gene: TRBV19
d_gene: NA
CDR3nt: TGTGCCAGTAGTATCGGGGTCGGGAACACTGAAGCTTTCTTT
CDR3aa: CASSIGVGNTEAFF

abundance: NA
len: 15
j_gene: TRBJ2-7
v_gene: TRBV27
d_gene: TRBD2
CDR3nt: TGTGCCAGCAGTTTGGCTAGCGGGAGCCGGTACGAGCAGTACTTC
CDR3aa: CASSLASGSRYEQYF

abundance: NA
len: 15
j_gene: TRBJ1-5
v_gene: TRBV7-8
d_gene: TRBD1
CDR3nt: TGTGCCAGCACCCCGGACAGGGGGAAATATCAGCCCCAGCATTTT
CDR3aa: CASTPDRGKYQPQHF

abundance: once
len: 12
j_gene: TRBJ2-7
v_gene: TRBV9
d_gene: NA
CDR3nt: TGTGCCAGCAGCCCGTACCAGGGCGAGCAGTACTTC
CDR3aa: CASSPYQGEQYF

abundance: NA
len: 17
j_gene: TRBJ2-6
v_gene: TRBV7-2
d_gene: TRBD2
CDR3nt: TGTGCCAGCAGCTTAGTAGCGGGAGCATCTGGGGCCAACGTCCTGACTTTC
CDR3aa: CASSLVAGASGANVLTF

abundance: NA
len: 15
j_gene: TRBJ1-4
v_gene: TRBV5-5
d_gene: NA
CDR3nt: TGTGCCAGCAGCTTGACCAGTCTGCTTAATGAAAAACTGTTTTTT
CDR3aa: CASSLTSLLNEKLFF

abundance: NA
len: 13
j_gene: TRBJ2-1
v_gene: TRBV28
d_gene: TRBD2
CDR3nt: TGTGCCAGCAATCCGGGCGGGAGTAATGAGCAGTTCTTC
CDR3aa: CASNPGGSNEQFF

abundance: few
len: 12
j_gene: TRBJ1-1
v_gene: TRBV27
d_gene: NA
CDR3nt: TGTGCCAGCAGTCTACAGGGAACTGAAGCTTTCTTT
CDR3aa: CASSLQGTEAFF

abundance: NA
len: 17
j_gene: TRBJ1-4
v_gene: TRBV5-8
d_gene: NA
CDR3nt: TGTGCCAGCAGCTTGCTAATGGCAGGGCCATTGTATGAAAAACTGTTTTTT
CDR3aa: CASSLLMAGPLYEKLFF

abundance: NA
len: 17
j_gene: TRBJ1-2
v_gene: TRBV30
d_gene: NA
CDR3nt: TGTGCCTGGAGTCTTACTTTGGACGGAGGCCCCAACAATGGCTACACCTTC
CDR3aa: CAWSLTLDGGPNNGYTF

abundance: NA
len: 13
j_gene: TRBJ2-7
v_gene: TRBV28
d_gene: NA
CDR3nt: TGTGCCAGCAGTTTAGGGCCCACCTACGAGCAGTACTTC
CDR3aa: CASSLGPTYEQYF

abundance: NA
len: 14
j_gene: TRBJ2-2
v_gene: TRBV28
d_gene: TRBD2
CDR3nt: TGTGCCAGCAGTGTAGCGGGAGAAACCGGGGAGCTGTTTTTT
CDR3aa: CASSVAGETGELFF